This TCR beta chain was obtained from a study of CD8 T cells in ankylosing spondylitis (dated by TCRdb to about 2017). Broadly, across the study: The study set out to find disease-linked TCR variants by profiling T cell receptor beta repertoires in ankylosing spondylitis patients and healthy donors. The full study cohort was made up of about 24 ankylosing spondylitis patients and 108 healthy donors. Peripheral blood samples were taken, and synovial fluid was additionally collected from ankylosing spondylitis patients.

The paper's findings and limits, for the study overall: A TCR beta motif of 8 or 9 highly homologous amino acid variants appeared characteristic of blood from ankylosing spondylitis patients. A CD8+ phenotype was shown by the disease-linked clones, which were found at relatively low frequencies in peripheral blood. The disease-linked clones were reported to be significantly enriched in matched synovial fluid samples from ankylosing spondylitis patients. Some TCR beta motif variants had previously been reported in synovial fluid and blood of reactive arthritis patients, which suggested common disease-initiation mechanisms.

This clonotype turned up a few times. What antigen it recognizes has not been identified. No quality values exist for individual bases; no much larger clone is one base distant. Trimmed from V: 5 bases; trimmed from J: 9 bases; junction bases lacking a gene match: 16. The CDR3 covers 16 residues, taking in both the cysteine and the phenylalanine. Only the CDR3 DNA stays, 48 bases, in frame from base 1. The germline V gene encodes CDR1 LGHNA and CDR2 YSLEER. The sequencer listed for this sample is Illumina HiSeq 2500. Quantitative 5'-RACE with molecular barcodes was used to prepare TCR beta libraries. The authors' pipeline ran thus. A new computational method, built on a probabilistic model of VDJ rearrangement, was used to identify disease-linked TCR variants. TCRdb reworked the public reads: Q25 trimming with fastp, MiXCR clone assembly, productive beta chains retained. Each record represents a unique CDR3 protein, reported with the most common genes and DNA among its rows. In this record, the V and J calls reflect TCRdb's handling and not the investigators' own analysis. For this sample the table gives some 400,000 distinct CDR3 sequences, of which approximately 20% were detected only once. The top ten constitute roughly a sixth of the sample.

This TCR was sampled from a male donor with ankylosing spondylitis. This chain is built from TRBV4-3 and TRBJ2-1, with TRBD2 identical over 7 junction bases. Specimen: blood, either unsorted or a sorted T cell fraction (not recorded which). CDR3 loop: CASSSRTSTVSSEQFF. DNA sequence: TGCGCCAGCAGCTCCCGGACTAGTACCGTCTCGAGTGAGCAGTTCTTC.